A selection of T cell receptor beta chains follows, all from one sample in a study of shared clonotypes between healthy human individuals. The assay was immunoSEQ multiplex PCR, and TCRdb's table has in-frame clones only and misses some. The profile shows about 680,000 clones, about two thirds of them singletons. The specimen was memory CD4+ T cells sorted from blood. The receptors were sampled from a woman aged 25 to 39 in good health. Each CDR3 is given with its conserved first and last residue. Fields, in order: D gene, V gene, clone size, J gene, CDR3 protein, CDR3 DNA. D genes are given only for firm matches. Clone size is not always given. Where it is, it says once, few, many or a class for expanded clones.

-	TRBV29-1	-	TRBJ2-7	CSVERGYEQYF	TGCAGCGTTGAACGTGGCTACGAGCAGTACTTC
TRBD1	TRBV27	-	TRBJ2-7	CASRLLQGASYEQYF	TGTGCCAGCAGATTATTACAGGGGGCCTCCTACGAGCAGTACTTC
-	TRBV5-4	-	TRBJ1-1	CASTLLGMKSEAFF	TGTGCCAGCACCTTACTGGGGATGAAGTCTGAAGCTTTCTTT
-	TRBV5-1	-	TRBJ1-2	CASTNTGRETCTF	TGCGCCAGCACGAACACGGGGAGGGAAACTTGCACCTTC
-	TRBV6-5	-	TRBJ2-3	CASSWADTQYF	TGTGCCAGCAGTTGGGCGGATACGCAGTATTTT
TRBD2	TRBV28	-	TRBJ2-1	CASSPTSGRLGQFF	TGTGCCAGCAGTCCGACTAGCGGGCGCCTCGGGCAGTTCTTC
-	TRBV2	-	TRBJ2-2	CASRATSNTGELFF	TGTGCCAGCAGGGCTACTAGTAACACCGGGGAGCTGTTTTTT
TRBD1	TRBV18	-	TRBJ2-4	CASSPGGEGQFQYF	TGTGCCAGCTCACCTGGGGGAGAGGGACAGTTTCAGTACTTC
-	TRBV19	-	TRBJ1-2	CASREGGRYGYTF	TGTGCCAGTAGAGAAGGGGGGAGATATGGCTACACCTTC
-	TRBV5-6	few	TRBJ1-1	CASSLRPLVNTEAFF	TGTGCCAGCAGCTTGAGGCCGTTGGTGAACACTGAAGCTTTCTTT
-	TRBV7-2	-	TRBJ2-2	CASSLGRGTNTGELFF	TGTGCCAGCAGCTTGGGGCGGGGTACGAACACCGGGGAGCTGTTTTTT
-	TRBV28	-	TRBJ1-1	CASSLSSLGLGDHTEAFF	TGTGCCAGCAGTTTATCATCGTTGGGATTGGGGGACCACACTGAAGCTTTCTTT
-	TRBV5-1	few	TRBJ1-1	CASSLMRDTEAFF	TGCGCCAGCAGCTTGATGCGAGACACTGAAGCTTTCTTT
TRBD2	TRBV7-9	once	TRBJ2-3	CASSLLKTSGRVNTQYF	TGTGCCAGCAGCCTACTCAAGACTAGCGGGAGAGTGAATACGCAGTATTTT
-	TRBV10-3	-	TRBJ1-2	CAIRDSANYGYTF	TGTGCCATCAGAGACAGCGCTAACTATGGCTACACCTTC
TRBD2	TRBV29-1	-	TRBJ2-1	CSVGFSSGSRNEQFF	TGCAGCGTTGGTTTCTCTAGCGGGAGTCGTAATGAGCAGTTCTTC
-	TRBV7-2	-	TRBJ2-5	CASSDPYLRGRETQYF	TGTGCCAGCAGCGATCCCTATCTTAGGGGACGGGAGACCCAGTACTTC
TRBD1	TRBV29-1	-	TRBJ2-3	CSVIRQGATDTQYF	TGCAGCGTCATCCGACAGGGGGCCACAGATACGCAGTATTTT
TRBD2	TRBV5-1	-	TRBJ2-1	CASSLVTSGRENEQFF	TGCGCCAGCAGCTTGGTGACTAGCGGGAGAGAAAATGAGCAGTTCTTC
TRBD1	TRBV18	-	TRBJ1-5	CASSPTTGVGQPQHF	TGTGCCAGCTCACCCACAACAGGGGTAGGTCAGCCCCAGCATTTT
TRBD2	TRBV5-1	-	TRBJ2-7	CASSLTSGRVNGEQYF	TGCGCCAGCAGCCTTACTAGCGGGAGGGTAAATGGGGAGCAGTACTTC
-	TRBV19	-	TRBJ2-3	CASTYGGTDTQYF	TGTGCCAGTACGTACGGAGGCACAGATACGCAGTATTTT
TRBD1	TRBV11-2	many	TRBJ2-5	CASSWAEGTGGWETQYF	TGTGCCAGCAGCTGGGCCGAAGGGACAGGGGGTTGGGAGACCCAGTACTTC
-	TRBV7-2	-	TRBJ2-1	CASSFYNEQFF	TGTGCCAGCAGCTTTTACAATGAGCAGTTCTTC
-	TRBV7-2	few	TRBJ2-1	CASSLSAVSSYNEQFF	TGTGCCAGCAGCTTATCGGCAGTAAGCTCCTACAATGAGCAGTTCTTC
-	TRBV10-3	-	TRBJ1-5	CAISESATGFQPQHF	TGTGCCATCAGTGAGTCGGCTACAGGGTTTCAGCCCCAGCATTTT
-	TRBV18	-	TRBJ1-5	CASSPLENQPQHF	TGTGCCAGCTCACCACTGGAGAATCAGCCCCAGCATTTT
-	TRBV27	few	TRBJ1-1	CASSFLAGRAFF	TGTGCCAGCAGTTTCCTGGCGGGTCGAGCTTTCTTT
-	TRBV7-5	-	TRBJ1-1	CASSYQQGGDTEAFF	TGTGCCAGCAGCTACCAACAGGGTGGAGACACTGAAGCTTTCTTT
-	TRBV5-5	-	TRBJ1-5	CASSLGATDGNQPQHF	TGTGCCAGCAGCTTGGGGGCAACGGATGGTAATCAGCCCCAGCATTTT
-	TRBV29-1	-	TRBJ2-5	CSVEDPSRFKTQYF	TGCAGCGTTGAAGACCCCTCCCGTTTCAAGACCCAGTACTTC
-	TRBV4-1	few	TRBJ1-5	CASSQDSWDDQPQHF	TGCGCCAGCAGCCAAGATTCGTGGGACGATCAGCCCCAGCATTTT
TRBD2	TRBV30	-	TRBJ2-1	CAWSRLAVGTNEQFF	TGTGCCTGGAGCCGCCTAGCGGTCGGGACCAATGAGCAGTTCTTC
TRBD2	TRBV28	few	TRBJ2-7	CASSLPGGVYEQYF	TGTGCCAGCAGTCTTCCTGGGGGGGTCTACGAGCAGTACTTC
-	TRBV5-1	-	TRBJ1-1	CASSLGAVGENTEAFF	TGCGCCAGCAGCTTGGGGGCGGTAGGGGAGAACACTGAAGCTTTCTTT
TRBD1	TRBV10-1	-	TRBJ2-7	CASSASAGQGSYEQYF	TGCGCCAGCAGTGCAAGTGCGGGACAGGGGTCCTACGAGCAGTACTTC
-	TRBV19	-	TRBJ2-5	CASSSQKETQYF	TGTGCCAGTAGTAGCCAGAAAGAGACCCAGTACTTC
-	TRBV18	few	TRBJ2-3	CASSPRTAADTQYF	TGTGCCAGCTCACCGAGGACCGCGGCAGATACGCAGTATTTT
-	TRBV19	-	TRBJ1-5	CASRQIRQHNQPQHF	TGTGCCAGTAGACAAATACGACAGCATAATCAGCCCCAGCATTTT
TRBD1	TRBV7-2	-	TRBJ1-2	CASSSIQGRNGYTF	TGTGCCAGCAGCTCAATACAGGGGAGGAATGGCTACACCTTC
-	TRBV25-1	many	TRBJ1-1	CASSEGSTVVF	TGTGCCAGCAGTGAGGGGTCGACCGTAGTCTTT
-	TRBV13	-	TRBJ2-4	CASRRLEDKNIQYF	TGTGCCAGCAGACGCCTAGAAGACAAAAACATTCAGTACTTC